A single sample gave rise to the 30 T cell receptor beta chains below, sequenced in a study of radiotherapy plus CTLA-4 blockade in lung cancer. Repertoires were generated with immunoSEQ multiplex PCR, while TCRdb's copy carries only in-frame clones and drops some. The sample has approximately 83,000 clones; around 78% are singletons. The sequenced sample was peripheral blood, obtained from a patient treated with radiotherapy plus ipilimumab. These receptors all come from a human donor with non-small cell lung cancer who had a partial response to radiotherapy plus ipilimumab. Some clones in this sample may be carry-over from other donors' samples.

The chain carries TRBV7-9 and TRBJ2-1; D remains unclear. Germline CDR1 SEHNR, CDR2 FQNEAQ (reference sequence). This CDR3 comprises 12 residues. Trimming took off 1 base at V and 9 bases at J, with 7 bases between the two ends. In DNA form, the CDR3 reads TGTGCCAGCAGCTTAGAAGCGCCTGAGCAGTTCTTC. Translating it yields CASSLEAPEQFF.

CDR3 region: CASSHKDRGDTEAFF. DNA of the CDR3: TGTGCCAGCAGTCACAAAGACAGGGGAGACACTGAAGCTTTCTTT. The chain employs TRBV6-5 and TRBJ1-1; 8 nucleotides line up with TRBD1. V lost 5 bases, J lost 3 bases, and 8 bases stayed unmatched. Germline assignment: CDR1 MNHEY and CDR2 SVGAGI. The length of the CDR3 is 15 residues.

V gene TRBV11-2 combines with J gene TRBJ2-5, with 7 nucleotides matching TRBD1. J was trimmed by 5 bases and V by 4 bases; bases with no gene match: 7. The CDR3 extends over 14 amino acids. Germline values: CDR1 SGHAT, CDR2 FQNNGV. CDR3 in amino acids: CASSSLQGWETQYF. In nucleotides, the CDR3 is TGTGCCAGCAGCTCGTTACAGGGGTGGGAGACCCAGTACTTC.

This clone rates as medium-sized. The rearrangement uses TRBV5-4 and TRBJ2-5, with 7 bases lining up with TRBD1. Trimming removed 3 bases from V and 7 bases from J; junction bases left unmatched: 6. The CDR3 is made up of 13 amino acids. Looked up from germline, CDR1 is SGHNT and CDR2 is YYREEE (reference sequence). The CDR3 region is CASSWWTGGTQYF. CDR3 sequence (DNA): TGTGCCAGCAGCTGGTGGACAGGAGGGACCCAGTACTTC.

CDR3 DNA sequence: TGTGCCAGCAGCTTGGGGGACAGGGGGCTCTACGAGCAGTACTTC. This sequence encodes CASSLGDRGLYEQYF. The rearrangement links TRBV5-5 to TRBJ2-7; 12 bases align to TRBD1. V was clipped by 0 bases and J by 3 bases; unmatched bases: 1. In germline, CDR1 is SGHKS, CDR2 YYEKEE (reference sequence). The CDR3 covers 15 residues.

The V call is TRBV19, the J call TRBJ2-7; 10 bases line up with TRBD2. With V trimmed by 3 bases and J by 4 bases, 6 bases remained unmatched. Germline values: CDR1 LNHDA, CDR2 SQIVND (reference sequence). The CDR3 has 15 amino acids. As DNA, the CDR3 is TGTGCCAGTAGTATGCAAGCGGGAGGGAGGTACGAGCAGTACTTC. It translates to CASSMQAGGRYEQYF.

The V gene is TRBV6-6, the J gene TRBJ1-2; D gene unclear. V was pared by 2 bases and J by 2 bases, with 12 bases between. This CDR3 comprises 15 residues. CDR1 is MNHNY and CDR2 is SVGAGI in the germline V gene (reference sequence). This CDR3 reads CASSYAVSGNYGYTF. CDR3 sequence (DNA): TGTGCCAGCAGTTACGCCGTCAGCGGAAACTATGGCTACACCTTC.

The V call is TRBV18, the J call TRBJ1-2; maybe TRBD1 (6 bases). CDR1 and CDR2 (germline): KGHSH, LQKENI. V shed 1 base and J shed 0 bases, with 6 bases lying between them. The CDR3 contains 14 residues. The CDR3 DNA reads as TGTGCCAGCTCACCACGGGACACTAACTATGGCTACACCTTC. It codes for CASSPRDTNYGYTF.

This chain uses TRBV7-8 with TRBJ2-1; possibly TRBD2 for D (5 bases). Trimming shortened V by 5 bases and J by 1 base, and 12 bases separated the two germline ends. The CDR3 is made up of 15 amino acids. Looked up from germline, CDR1 is SGHVS and CDR2 is FQNEAQ. The CDR3 reads CASSPRETSYNEQFF. The CDR3 DNA follows: TGTGCCAGCAGCCCAAGGGAGACTTCCTACAATGAGCAGTTCTTC.

The chain uses TRBV5-1 and TRBJ1-2, with TRBD1 identical over 8 bases. Germline assignment: CDR1 SGHRS and CDR2 YFSETQ. The CDR3 runs 17 residues. With 4 bases clipped from V and 0 bases from J, the junction kept 11 bases outside the gene matches. The CDR3 DNA sequence: TGCGCCAGCAGCGCCTGGGACAGGAACCTAGCTAACTATGGCTACACCTTC. Translation gives CASSAWDRNLANYGYTF. The full variable domain, its missing parts supplied by reference TRBV5-1 and TRBJ1-2, is KAGVTQTPRYLIKTRGQQVTLSCSPISGHRSVSWYQQTPGQGLQFLFEYFSETQRNKGNFPGRFSGRQFSNSRSEMNVSTLELGDSALYLCASSAWDRNLANYGYTFGSGTRLTVV.

This clone was found a few times. The chain couples TRBV18 to TRBJ1-6; D is perhaps TRBD1 (5 bases). This CDR3 spans 16 amino acids. Germline loops: CDR1 KGHSH, CDR2 LQKENI. V lost 3 bases, J lost 11 bases, and 20 bases lay in between. CDR3 sequence (DNA): TGTGCCAGCTCACCTTACCAGGACGGAACGGGGGCACCCCTCCACTTT. Translated: CASSPYQDGTGAPLHF.

CDR3 nucleotides: TGTGCCAGCTCACCACCCCCGATCGGCCTAGGCGCTGAAGCTTTCTTT. Protein: CASSPPPIGLGAEAFF. The chain employs TRBV18 and TRBJ1-1; D is ambiguous. Trimming left V 0 bases short and J 6 bases short, with 17 bases between. CDR1 KGHSH and CDR2 LQKENI come from the germline V gene. CDR3 length equals 16 residues.

The V gene is TRBV2, the J gene TRBJ2-3, with 8 bases identical to TRBD2. After removal of 9 bases from V and 6 bases from J, the junction contained 8 bases not matched to a gene. The CDR3 is made up of 13 amino acids. The V gene's germline CDR1 is SNHLY and CDR2 FYNNEI. The CDR3 DNA sequence: TGTGCCAGTGGGACTAGTTCTTGGGATACGCAGTATTTT. This gives the protein CASGTSSWDTQYF. Variable domain in full (rest from reference TRBV2 and TRBJ2-3): EPEVTQTPSHQVTQMGQEVILRCVPISNHLYFYWYRQILGQKVEFLVSFYNNEISEKSEIFDDQFSVERPDGSNFTLKIRSTKLEDSAMYFCASGTSSWDTQYFGPGTRLTVL.

The chain couples TRBV29-1 to TRBJ2-2; 13 nucleotides align to TRBD2. The germline gives CDR1 SQVTM, CDR2 ANQGSEA. Losses at the gene ends were 5 bases for V and 2 bases for J; bases not matched to a gene: 17. The CDR3 contains 20 residues. This CDR3 reads CSVRKGVTSGRAYNTGELFF. The CDR3 coding sequence is TGCAGCGTTAGAAAAGGGGTTACTAGCGGGAGGGCCTACAACACCGGGGAGCTGTTTTTT.

The V call is TRBV9, the J call TRBJ2-3, with D unclear. Germline V gives CDR1 SGDLS, CDR2 YYNGEE. The CDR3 is made up of 13 amino acids. Trimming cost V 1 base and J 1 base, with 4 bases left between them. The CDR3 is CASSVQGTDTQYF. Written as DNA, the CDR3 is TGTGCCAGCAGCGTACAGGGCACAGATACGCAGTATTTT. The complete variable domain, with remaining parts taken from reference TRBV9 and TRBJ2-3, reads DSGVTQTPKHLITATGQRVTLRCSPRSGDLSVYWYQQSLDQGLQFLIQYYNGEERAKGNILERFSAQQFPDLHSELNLSSLELGDSALYFCASSVQGTDTQYFGPGTRLTVL.

The V and J genes are TRBV13 and TRBJ2-1; D gene uncertain. The germline CDR1 and CDR2 sequences are PRHDT and FYEKMQ (reference sequence). This CDR3 has 14 residues. V lost 6 bases, J lost 3 bases, and 12 bases lay in between. This CDR3 reads CASSRSLRYNEQFF. In DNA form, the CDR3 reads TGTGCCAGCAGTCGAAGCCTCCGCTACAATGAGCAGTTCTTC.

This chain joins TRBV4-1 and TRBJ2-1, with 13 bases that match TRBD2. Trimming at V came to 3 bases and at J to 4 bases, leaving 6 bases not matched to a gene. Germline V gene sequence: CDR1 MGHRA, CDR2 YSYEKL. This CDR3 is built from 17 residues. The CDR3 DNA sequence: TGCGCCAGCAGCCAGGAACTAGCGGGAGGGCCGTACAATGAGCAGTTCTTC. Encoded protein: CASSQELAGGPYNEQFF.

This clone was observed once. This rearrangement joins TRBV9 to TRBJ2-2, with D tentatively TRBD2 (6 bases). The germline V and J ends were trimmed by 0 bases and 0 bases, with 6 bases remaining between them. Germline-derived CDR1 and CDR2 are SGDLS and YYNGEE. There are 15 residues in the CDR3. The CDR3 DNA sequence: TGTGCCAGCAGCGTAGGACTAGCGAACACCGGGGAGCTGTTTTTT. It specifies CASSVGLANTGELFF.

The V and J genes are TRBV11-2 and TRBJ2-2; 14 bases map to TRBD2. J gave up 7 bases and V 5 bases, and 6 bases lay outside the gene matches. Germline CDR1 and CDR2: SGHAT and FQNNGV. This CDR3 is built from 16 residues. The CDR3 here is CASSRGLAGAGGELFF. The CDR3 DNA is TGTGCCAGCAGCCGGGGACTAGCGGGAGCTGGCGGGGAGCTGTTTTTT.

This clone is judged medium-sized. The V call is TRBV2, the J call TRBJ1-3; weak D call: TRBD1 (5 bases). Germline lookup yields CDR1 SNHLY and CDR2 FYNNEI. This CDR3 spans 14 amino acids. V was trimmed by 4 bases and J by 0 bases, leaving 7 bases between them. CDR3 in amino acids: CASSGQSSGNTIYF. The CDR3 coding sequence is TGTGCCAGCAGTGGACAGAGCTCTGGAAACACCATATATTTT.

The chain uses TRBV5-1 and TRBJ2-7, with TRBD1 as a possible D gene (6 bases). V was cut by 3 bases and J by 7 bases, with 20 bases left in between. Germline-derived CDR1 and CDR2 are SGHRS and YFSETQ. CDR3 length equals 15 residues. The CDR3 is CASSSLTGTLIEQYF. In DNA form, the CDR3 reads TGCGCCAGCAGCTCTTTGACAGGTACCCTAATAGAGCAGTACTTC. Looking up the rest from reference TRBV5-1 and TRBJ2-7 gives the full variable domain: KAGVTQTPRYLIKTRGQQVTLSCSPISGHRSVSWYQQTPGQGLQFLFEYFSETQRNKGNFPGRFSGRQFSNSRSEMNVSTLELGDSALYLCASSSLTGTLIEQYFGPGTRLTVT.

The chain has TRBV7-6 and TRBJ2-2; D may be TRBD2 (5 bases). CDR1 SGHVS and CDR2 FNYEAQ come from the germline V gene. The CDR3 is 14 amino acids. Trimming stripped 4 bases from V and 4 bases from J, with 10 bases between. The CDR3 region is CASSSGVITGELFF. In DNA form, the CDR3 reads TGTGCCAGCAGCTCCGGGGTAATCACCGGGGAGCTGTTTTTT. The full variable domain, with the rest looked up from reference TRBV7-6 and TRBJ2-2, is GAGVSQSPRYKVTKRGQDVALRCDPISGHVSLYWYRQALGQGPEFLTYFNYEAQQDKSGLPNDRFSAERPEGSISTLTIQRTEQRDSAMYRCASSSGVITGELFFGEGSRLTVL.

V usage is TRBV7-6 and J usage is TRBJ1-6; 8 bases agree with TRBD1. Germline assignment: CDR1 SGHVS and CDR2 FNYEAQ. The CDR3 covers 13 residues. V was clipped by 5 bases and J by 14 bases; unmatched bases: 8. The CDR3 bases are TGTGCCAGCAGCCAACGACAGGGGCAAGCCCTCCACTTT. Its protein is CASSQRQGQALHF.

The chain combines TRBV18 with TRBJ2-1; 11 positions match TRBD2. Germline loops: CDR1 KGHSH, CDR2 LQKENI. V lost 3 bases and J lost 8; bases outside the gene matches: 9. CDR3 length: 16 residues. In DNA form, the CDR3 reads TGTGCCAGCTCACCGGGACTACTAGCGGGAGTCGATGAGCAGTTCTTC. This encodes CASSPGLLAGVDEQFF.

The chain is built from TRBV7-8 and TRBJ1-1; no clear D gene. Germline CDR1 is SGHVS and CDR2 is FQNEAQ. CDR3 length equals 15 residues. V was pared by 1 base and J by 0 bases, with 9 bases between. CDR3 DNA: TGTGCCAGCAGCTTAGGGAACAGCTTGAACACTGAAGCTTTCTTT. This encodes CASSLGNSLNTEAFF.

The chain recombines TRBV9 with TRBJ2-1; tentative D call: TRBD2 (6 bases). The germline CDR1 and CDR2 sequences are SGDLS and YYNGEE. The ends were cut back, 4 bases at V and 0 bases at J, with 17 bases in the middle. The CDR3 is made up of 17 amino acids. CDR3 bases: TGTGCCAGCAGCCCGGGACTTCTGTTAAGCTCCTACAATGAGCAGTTCTTC. It is translated as CASSPGLLLSSYNEQFF.

The genes are TRBV5-4 and TRBJ1-1, with D possibly matching TRBD1 (5 bases). This CDR3 is 12 amino acids long. Trimming left V 4 bases short and J 9 bases short, with 13 bases between. CDR1 and CDR2 (germline): SGHNT, YYREEE (reference sequence). The CDR3 sequence: CASSTTWGQAFF. Written as DNA, the CDR3 is TGTGCCAGCAGCACCACGTGGGGCCAAGCTTTCTTT.

V gene TRBV7-9 combines with J gene TRBJ2-1; D might be TRBD2 (6 bases). The CDR3 extends over 16 amino acids. CDR1 is SEHNR, CDR2 FQNEAQ, per germline (reference sequence). V gave up 1 base and J gave up 1 base, with 11 bases separating them. The chain's CDR3 is CASSLGGVGSYNEQFF. The CDR3 nucleotides are TGTGCCAGCAGCTTAGGCGGGGTAGGGTCCTACAATGAGCAGTTCTTC.

This rearrangement joins TRBV4-1 to TRBJ2-5, with 11 bases that match TRBD2. The germline V gene has CDR1 MGHRA and CDR2 YSYEKL. The trim removed 5 bases at V and 4 bases at J, leaving 15 bases unmatched. This CDR3 is 18 amino acids long. The CDR3: CASSIRLAGTRVGETQYF. Written as DNA, the CDR3 is TGCGCCAGCAGCATCCGACTAGCGGGGACCCGAGTCGGAGAGACCCAGTACTTC.

The rearrangement links TRBV7-2 to TRBJ1-6; D is possibly TRBD1 (5 bases). In germline, CDR1 is SGHTA, CDR2 FQGNSA. The CDR3 totals 15 residues. Trimming took off 6 bases at V and 1 base at J, with 10 bases between the two ends. Written as DNA, the CDR3 is TGTGCCAGCAGGAAACAGGATTCCTATAATTCACCCCTCCACTTT. Translating it yields CASRKQDSYNSPLHF. The full variable domain, with the rest looked up from reference TRBV7-2 and TRBJ1-6, is GAGVSQSPSNKVTEKGKDVELRCDPISGHTALYWYRQSLGQGLEFLIYFQGNSAPDKSGLPSDRFSAERTGGSVSTLTIQRTQQEDSAVYLCASRKQDSYNSPLHFGNGTRLTVT.